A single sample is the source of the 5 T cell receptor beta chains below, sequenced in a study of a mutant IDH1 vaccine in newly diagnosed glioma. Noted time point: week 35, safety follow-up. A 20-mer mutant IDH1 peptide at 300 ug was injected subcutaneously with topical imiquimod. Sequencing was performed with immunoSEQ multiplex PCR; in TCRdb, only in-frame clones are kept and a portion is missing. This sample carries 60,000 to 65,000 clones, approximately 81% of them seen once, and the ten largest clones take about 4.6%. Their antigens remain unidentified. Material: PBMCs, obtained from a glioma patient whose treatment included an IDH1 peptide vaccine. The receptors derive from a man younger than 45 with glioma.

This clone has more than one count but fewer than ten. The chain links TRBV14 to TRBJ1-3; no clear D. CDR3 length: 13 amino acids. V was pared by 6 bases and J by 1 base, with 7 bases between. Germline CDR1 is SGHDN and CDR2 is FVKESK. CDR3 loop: CASSQFSGNTIYF. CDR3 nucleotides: TGTGCCAGCAGTCAATTTTCTGGAAACACCATATATTTT.

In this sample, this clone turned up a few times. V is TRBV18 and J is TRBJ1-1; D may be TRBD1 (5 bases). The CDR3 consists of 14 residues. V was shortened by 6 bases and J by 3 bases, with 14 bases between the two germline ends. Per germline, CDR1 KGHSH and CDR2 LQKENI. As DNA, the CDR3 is TGTGCCAGCTCCCGGGGGAGGTCCGACACTGAAGCTTTCTTT. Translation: CASSRGRSDTEAFF.

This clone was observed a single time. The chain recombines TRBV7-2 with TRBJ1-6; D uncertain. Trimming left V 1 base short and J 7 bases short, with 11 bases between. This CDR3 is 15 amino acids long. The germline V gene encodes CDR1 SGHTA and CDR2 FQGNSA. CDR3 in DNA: TGTGCCAGCAGCTTAGAGAGTATGGGAAATTCACCCCTCCACTTT. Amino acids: CASSLESMGNSPLHF.

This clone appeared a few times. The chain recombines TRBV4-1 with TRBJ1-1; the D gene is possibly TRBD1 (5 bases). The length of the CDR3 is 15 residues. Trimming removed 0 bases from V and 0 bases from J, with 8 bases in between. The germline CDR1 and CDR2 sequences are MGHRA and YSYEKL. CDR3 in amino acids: CASSQEEGLNTEAFF. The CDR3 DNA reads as TGCGCCAGCAGCCAAGAAGAGGGGTTGAACACTGAAGCTTTCTTT.

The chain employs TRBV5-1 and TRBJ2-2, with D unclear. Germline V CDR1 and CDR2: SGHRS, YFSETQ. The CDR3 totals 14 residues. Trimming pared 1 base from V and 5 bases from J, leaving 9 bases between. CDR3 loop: CASSLNLMTGELFF. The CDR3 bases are TGCGCCAGCAGCTTGAATCTAATGACCGGGGAGCTGTTTTTT.